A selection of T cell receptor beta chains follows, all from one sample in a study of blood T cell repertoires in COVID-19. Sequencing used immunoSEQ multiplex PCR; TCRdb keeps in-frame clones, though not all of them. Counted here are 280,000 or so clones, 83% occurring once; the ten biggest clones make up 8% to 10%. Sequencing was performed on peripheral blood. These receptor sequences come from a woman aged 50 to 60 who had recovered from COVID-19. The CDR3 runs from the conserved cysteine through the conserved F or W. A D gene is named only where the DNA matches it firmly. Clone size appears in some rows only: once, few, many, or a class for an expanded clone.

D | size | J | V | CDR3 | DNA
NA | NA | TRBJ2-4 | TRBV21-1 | CASSRGTGGKFLAKNIQYF | TGTGCCAGCAGCAGAGGGACAGGGGGCAAGTTTTTAGCCAAAAACATTCAGTACTTC
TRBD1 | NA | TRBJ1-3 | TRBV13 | CASSQRTGGGNTIYF | TGTGCCAGCAGCCAAAGAACAGGGGGTGGAAACACCATATATTTT
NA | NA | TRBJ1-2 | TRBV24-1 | CATSDPSGGLGYTF | TGTGCCACCAGTGACCCCTCGGGGGGCCTGGGCTACACCTTC
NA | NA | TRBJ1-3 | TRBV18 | CASSPPEQLSGNTIYF | TGTGCCAGCTCACCACCGGAACAGCTCTCTGGAAACACCATATATTTT
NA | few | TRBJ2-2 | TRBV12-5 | CASGSGFITGELFF | TGTGCTAGTGGTTCTGGCTTTATCACCGGGGAGCTGTTTTTT
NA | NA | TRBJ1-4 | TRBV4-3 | CASSPTSATNEKLFF | TGCGCCAGCAGCCCGACAAGTGCAACTAATGAAAAACTGTTTTTT
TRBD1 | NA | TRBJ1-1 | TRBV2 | CASSGRDSFEAFF | TGTGCCAGCAGTGGTCGGGACAGCTTTGAAGCTTTCTTT
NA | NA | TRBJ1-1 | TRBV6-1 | CASSPTTVNTEAFF | TGTGCCAGCAGCCCCACGACAGTGAACACTGAAGCTTTCTTT
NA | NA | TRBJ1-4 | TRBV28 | CASVSLNEKLFF | TGTGCCAGCGTTTCGCTAAATGAAAAACTGTTTTTT
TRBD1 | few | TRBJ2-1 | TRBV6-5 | CASQRGQGTFNEQFF | TGTGCCAGCCAAAGAGGACAGGGGACTTTCAATGAGCAGTTCTTC
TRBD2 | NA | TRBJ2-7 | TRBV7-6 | CASSPLIEGGPTYEQYF | TGTGCCAGCAGCCCCCTCATTGAGGGAGGGCCAACCTACGAGCAGTACTTC
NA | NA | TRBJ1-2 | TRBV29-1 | CSTRTQDYGYTF | TGCAGCACTCGGACACAAGACTATGGCTACACCTTC
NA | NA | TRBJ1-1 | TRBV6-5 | CASTQGSEAFF | TGTGCCAGCACCCAGGGGTCTGAAGCTTTCTTT
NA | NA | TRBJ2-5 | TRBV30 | CAWSVLIGGWYQETQYF | TGTGCCTGGAGTGTACTAATCGGGGGTTGGTACCAAGAGACCCAGTACTTC
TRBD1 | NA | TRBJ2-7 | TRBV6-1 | CASSVAPGQGSNEQYF | TGTGCCAGCAGTGTGGCACCGGGACAGGGCTCAAACGAGCAGTACTTC
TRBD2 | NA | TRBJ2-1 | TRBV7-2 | CASRPFAGANNEQFF | TGTGCCAGCAGACCCTTCGCGGGAGCAAACAATGAGCAGTTCTTC
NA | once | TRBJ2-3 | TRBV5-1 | CASSLSTPGSGTDTQYF | TGCGCCAGCAGCTTGAGCACCCCAGGGTCCGGCACAGATACGCAGTATTTT
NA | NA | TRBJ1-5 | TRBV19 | CASSTAPGASNQPQHF | TGTGCCAGTAGTACAGCTCCAGGGGCGAGCAATCAGCCCCAGCATTTT
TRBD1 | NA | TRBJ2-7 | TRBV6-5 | CASSYSGGTGTYEQYF | TGTGCCAGCAGTTACTCAGGCGGGACAGGGACCTACGAGCAGTACTTC
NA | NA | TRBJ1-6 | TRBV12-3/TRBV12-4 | CASQSQWNSPLHF | TGTGCCAGCCAATCACAGTGGAATTCACCCCTCCACTTT
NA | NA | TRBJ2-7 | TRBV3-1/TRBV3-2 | CASSPGLSDGEQYF | TGTGCCAGCAGCCCGGGCCTTAGCGACGGGGAGCAGTACTTC
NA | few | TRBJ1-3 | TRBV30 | CAWKRSGNTIYF | TGTGCCTGGAAGCGATCTGGAAACACCATATATTTT
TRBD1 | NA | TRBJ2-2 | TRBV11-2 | CASSFLMTGANTGELFF | TGTGCCAGCAGCTTTTTAATGACAGGGGCCAACACCGGGGAGCTGTTTTTT
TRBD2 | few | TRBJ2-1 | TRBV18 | CASSPVAGGLWYNEQFF | TGTGCCAGCTCACCAGTAGCGGGAGGGCTATGGTACAATGAGCAGTTCTTC
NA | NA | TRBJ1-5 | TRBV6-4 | CASISDRDYQPQHF | TGTGCCAGCATCTCGGACAGAGACTATCAGCCCCAGCATTTT
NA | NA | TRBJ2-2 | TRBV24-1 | CATSDLDRQAGELFF | TGTGCCACCAGTGATTTGGACAGACAAGCCGGGGAGCTGTTTTTT
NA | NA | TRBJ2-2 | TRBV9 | CASSAGHSDTGELFF | TGTGCCAGCAGCGCGGGACATTCTGACACCGGGGAGCTGTTTTTT
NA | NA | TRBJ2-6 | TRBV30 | CAWTGRGVNPSGANVLTF | TGTGCCTGGACCGGGAGAGGGGTCAATCCCTCTGGGGCCAACGTCCTGACTTTC
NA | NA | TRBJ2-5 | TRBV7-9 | CASSPGGPYQETQYF | TGTGCCAGCAGCCCCGGGGGGCCGTACCAAGAGACCCAGTACTTC
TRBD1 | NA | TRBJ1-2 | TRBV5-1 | CASSLGTGGYTF | TGCGCCAGCAGCCTAGGGACAGGTGGCTACACCTTC
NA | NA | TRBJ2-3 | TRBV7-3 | CASSLSGPDDTQYF | TGTGCCAGCAGCTTATCAGGGCCGGACGATACGCAGTATTTT
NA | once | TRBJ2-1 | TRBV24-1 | CATALEHEQFF | TGTGCCACAGCATTGGAGCATGAGCAGTTCTTC
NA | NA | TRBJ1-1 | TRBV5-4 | CASSEQNTEAFF | TGTGCCAGCAGCGAGCAGAACACTGAAGCTTTCTTT
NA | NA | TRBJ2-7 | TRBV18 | CASSPPGAPRQYF | TGTGCCAGCTCACCACCGGGGGCCCCGAGGCAGTACTTC
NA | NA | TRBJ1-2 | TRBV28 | CASSPPGGYGYTF | TGTGCCAGCAGTCCCCCCGGGGGATATGGCTACACCTTC
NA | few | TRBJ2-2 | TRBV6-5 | CASSFLQKGPPGELFF | TGTGCCAGCAGTTTTTTACAGAAGGGGCCTCCCGGGGAGCTGTTTTTT
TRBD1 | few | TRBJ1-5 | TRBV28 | CASSLPHRGGNQPQHF | TGTGCCAGCAGTTTGCCTCACAGGGGGGGCAATCAGCCCCAGCATTTT
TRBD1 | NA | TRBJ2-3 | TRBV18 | CASSPGQSTDTQYF | TGTGCCAGCTCGCCGGGACAGAGCACAGATACGCAGTATTTT
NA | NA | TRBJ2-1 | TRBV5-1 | CASARAGSSYNEQFF | TGCGCCAGCGCGAGAGCGGGTAGCTCCTACAATGAGCAGTTCTTC
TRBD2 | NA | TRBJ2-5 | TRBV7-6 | CASSLIAGGRETQYF | TGTGCCAGCAGCTTAATAGCGGGGGGCCGGGAGACCCAGTACTTC